The source of this TCR beta chain is a study of T-cell memory formation after mild COVID-19. Study summary: For the most part, TCR clusters were specific to one donor. Study-level results: Mostly located in CM and EM were contracting CD4+ clones, with contracting CD8+ clones located in EMRA.

5'RACE with constant-segment primers yielded barcoded, UMI-tagged TCR alpha and TCR beta cDNA libraries. MiXCR, run by TCRdb on the 5' RACE reads, gives a single entry per CDR3 protein. The table includes 300,000 to 400,000 distinct CDR3 sequences, approximately 15% detected once. CDR1 is SGHRS and CDR2 is YFSETQ in the germline V gene. Trimming took off 0 bases at V and 7 bases at J, with 11 bases between the two ends. The CDR3 is 13 amino acids. Concerning this clonotype itself: Its target is unknown.

This chain joins TRBV5-1 and TRBJ2-7; D ambiguous. The TCR was taken from a man younger than 35 who had mild COVID-19 (a few samples of this study predate the infection). Cell type and time point are not known. The sequenced sample consisted of PBMCs or a T cell subset sorted from them (not recorded which). CDR3 nucleotides: TGCGCCAGCAGCTTGGGAACCGGCTTAGAGCAGTACTTC. It translates to CASSLGTGLEQYF.